This T cell receptor beta chain appears in the sequencing data of a study of T cell repertoires in cytomegalovirus infection. Whole-study context: It was the public TCR beta signatures that indicated both CMV infection and matching HLA type.

TCRdb re-analysed the reads in MiXCR, keeping a single row per CDR3 protein. The table lists around 210,000 distinct CDR3 sequences, 5% to 8.5% of them singletons, with under 7.5% in the top ten. Broader study findings: Cumulative frequency (of public TCR beta family members) identified carriers of CMV plus the relevant HLA. Ex vivo, HLA-C-restricted CMV-specific TCR beta clonotypes prevailed over the rest of the response.

This clonotype occurred many times. What it binds is not known. V was pared by 4 bases and J by 0 bases, with 13 bases between. This CDR3 spans 15 amino acids. Germline CDR1 reads SGHRS; CDR2 reads YFSETQ. The chain recombines TRBV5-1 with TRBJ2-5, with D hard to call. The material sequenced was PBMCs. The receptor's source is a human donor in good health (CMV status not recorded). Some clones in this sample may be carry-over from other donors' samples. The chain's CDR3 is CASSQYGLDQETQYF. The DNA for the CDR3 is TGCGCCAGCAGCCAGTATGGCCTGGACCAAGAGACCCAGTACTTC.